A selection of T cell receptor beta chains follows, all from one sample in a study of early T cells in non-severe SARS-CoV-2 infection. One entry per CDR3 protein, called by TCRdb with MiXCR from the 5' RACE reads. The table lists about 56,000 distinct CDR3 sequences, 10% of them singletons. The sample consisted of whole blood. All receptors derive from an adult who was a healthcare worker with PCR-confirmed SARS-CoV-2 infection or an uninfected control (not recorded which). Both conserved end residues are part of each CDR3. D genes are given only for firm matches. Where a row states a size, it is once, few, many or the class of an expanded clone; other rows omit it.

d_call	v_call	clone_size	j_call	cdr3_nt	cdr3_aa
NA	TRBV3-1	NA	TRBJ1-1	TGTGCCAGCAGCGTCGGGGATTTAAACACTGAAGCTTTCTTT	CASSVGDLNTEAFF
NA	TRBV7-2	many	TRBJ1-1	TGTGCCAGCAGCTTACGGTATGACACTGAAGCTTTCTTT	CASSLRYDTEAFF
TRBD1	TRBV27	many	TRBJ1-1	TGTGCCAGCACCCCAGGGAACCTAGGGACAGGGTGGACTGAAGCTTTCTTT	CASTPGNLGTGWTEAFF
NA	TRBV6-5	few	TRBJ2-4	TGTGCCACGCGCGAGGGGGTCATTCAGTACTTC	CATREGVIQYF
NA	TRBV10-3	many	TRBJ2-7	TGTGCCATCAGTGACGGGGTAGCCTACGAGCAGTACTTC	CAISDGVAYEQYF
NA	TRBV4-1	few	TRBJ1-5	TGCGCCAGCAGCCAAGATCGAGGGGGAAGGGTCAGCAATCAGCCCCAGCATTTT	CASSQDRGGRVSNQPQHF
NA	TRBV4-3	many	TRBJ2-1	TGCGCCAGCAGCCAAGTCTGGGGGGCTTACAATGAGCAGTTCTTC	CASSQVWGAYNEQFF
TRBD2	TRBV3-1	many	TRBJ2-3	TGTGCCAGCAGCCAGGAAGCGGGAGGGGCAGATACGCAGTATTTT	CASSQEAGGADTQYF
TRBD2	TRBV20-1	medium-sized	TRBJ2-3	TGCAGTGCTAGACCTCCGGGACTAGCGGGAGGGACTGTCAGCACAGATACGCAGTATTTT	CSARPPGLAGGTVSTDTQYF
NA	TRBV14	many	TRBJ2-1	TGTGCCAGCAGCCAATATAACACCCTGGCCTACAATGAGCAGTTCTTC	CASSQYNTLAYNEQFF
NA	TRBV29-1	many	TRBJ2-3	TGCAGCGTTGATGGGACGACAGATACGCAGTATTTT	CSVDGTTDTQYF
NA	TRBV14	many	TRBJ1-1	TGTGCCAGCAGCCAAGAAGGCAGGGCGGGCACTGAAGCTTTCTTT	CASSQEGRAGTEAFF
NA	TRBV6-1	many	TRBJ2-7	TGTGCCAGCAGTGCATCCCCATCCTACGAGCAGTACTTC	CASSASPSYEQYF
TRBD1	TRBV6-2/TRBV6-3	many	TRBJ1-2	TGTGCCAGCATGTCCCGGGACAGCTCCCTCAACACCTTC	CASMSRDSSLNTF
TRBD1	TRBV27	many	TRBJ1-4	TGTGCCAGCAGGCGAAACAGGGGGGCAACTAATGAAAAACTGTTTTTT	CASRRNRGATNEKLFF
NA	TRBV7-8	few	TRBJ1-2	TGTGCCAGCAGCCAGTATGCGGGGCCTAACTATGGCTACACCTTC	CASSQYAGPNYGYTF
TRBD1	TRBV7-8	many	TRBJ1-1	TGTGCCAGCAGCTTAAGACAGGGAAACACTGAAGCTTTCTTT	CASSLRQGNTEAFF
TRBD2	TRBV7-8	NA	TRBJ2-2	TGTGCCAGCAGCTTTCCGGGACTAGCGGGGCTGAACGGGGAGCTGTTTTTT	CASSFPGLAGLNGELFF
NA	TRBV9	many	TRBJ2-1	TGTGCCAGCAGCCTATTGAGTGAGCAGTTCTTC	CASSLLSEQFF
TRBD1	TRBV7-9	NA	TRBJ2-4	TGTGCCAGCAGCCACGGACAGGGGCTCGCCAAAAACATTCAGTACTTC	CASSHGQGLAKNIQYF
TRBD2	TRBV6-2/TRBV6-3	NA	TRBJ2-1	TGTGCCAGCATCGTTGGGACTAGCGAGTCTGAGCAGTTCTTC	CASIVGTSESEQFF
TRBD1	TRBV28	few	TRBJ2-1	TGTGCCAGCCTAGCAGGGGGACACGATGAGCAGTTCTTC	CASLAGGHDEQFF
NA	TRBV27	many	TRBJ2-5	TGTGCCAGCAGTTTAATGGGTCAGACCCAGTACTTC	CASSLMGQTQYF
NA	TRBV7-3	many	TRBJ2-2	TGTGCCAGCAGCCGTAGTGGGAGTTCCGGGGAGCTGTTTTTT	CASSRSGSSGELFF
NA	TRBV25-1	few	TRBJ2-7	TGTGCCAGCAGTGATGTGCGGGGCTGCTACGAGCAGTACTTC	CASSDVRGCYEQYF
TRBD1	TRBV20-1	many	TRBJ1-2	TGCAGTGCTGGGGACAGGGCCGCCGGCTACACCTTC	CSAGDRAAGYTF
NA	TRBV2	many	TRBJ2-1	TGTGCCAGCAGTGAGCGGGTGGGAGGCAATGAGCAGTTCTTC	CASSERVGGNEQFF
TRBD2	TRBV5-5	many	TRBJ2-2	TGTGCCAGCAGCAGAGCTAGCGGGAGCGGTCCCGGGGAGCTGTTTTTT	CASSRASGSGPGELFF
TRBD1	TRBV5-1	few	TRBJ1-4	TGCGCCAGCAGCTTGGACAGGGGTGTAGCTAATGAAAAACTGTTTTTT	CASSLDRGVANEKLFF
TRBD2	TRBV4-3	few	TRBJ2-7	TGCGCCAGCAGCCAAGATTGGCGGGAGGATAGGTGGGAGCAGTACTTC	CASSQDWREDRWEQYF
TRBD2	TRBV6-1	few	TRBJ2-1	TGTGCCAGCAATTTAGGACTAGCGGGATACAATGAGCAGTTCTTC	CASNLGLAGYNEQFF
TRBD2	TRBV20-1	many	TRBJ2-6	TGCAGTGCTCAGACTAGCGGGGGACATGGGGCCAACGTCCTGACTTTC	CSAQTSGGHGANVLTF
NA	TRBV12-3/TRBV12-4	NA	TRBJ2-4	TGTGCCAGCAGTTTATTCATCGGGACCGGGAACATTCAGTACTTC	CASSLFIGTGNIQYF
TRBD1	TRBV7-2	NA	TRBJ1-2	TGTGCCAGCAGCAGAGGGACAGGGGGCTATGGCTACACCTTC	CASSRGTGGYGYTF
TRBD2	TRBV7-3	few	TRBJ2-1	TGTGCCAGCAGCTTAACTGGGCTAGCGGGGCACAATGAGCAGTTCTTC	CASSLTGLAGHNEQFF
NA	TRBV10-3	NA	TRBJ1-2	TGTGCCATCAGGGCAGACTATGGCCACACCTTC	CAIRADYGHTF
TRBD1	TRBV5-1	NA	TRBJ2-7	TGCGCCAGCCAGCCGGGACAGGGGTCTATAGGCACCTACGAGCAGTACTTC	CASQPGQGSIGTYEQYF
NA	TRBV5-6	few	TRBJ1-2	TGTGCCAGCAGCTTGGATCCGACAGCTAACTATGGCTACACCTTC	CASSLDPTANYGYTF
TRBD2	TRBV20-1	NA	TRBJ2-5	TGCAGTGCTAGTGGGGGACTAGCTCGAGAGACCCAGTACTTC	CSASGGLARETQYF
NA	TRBV29-1	NA	TRBJ2-1	TGCAGCGTTGAAGATCTCGAGAGGAATGAGCAGTTCTTC	CSVEDLERNEQFF
TRBD2	TRBV19	many	TRBJ2-2	TGTGCCAGTAGTATGGCAGGGAGGGGTAACACCGGGGAGCTGTTTTTT	CASSMAGRGNTGELFF
TRBD1	TRBV2	few	TRBJ1-5	TGTGCCAGCAGTTCAGACAGGGATCAGCCCCAGCATTTT	CASSSDRDQPQHF
NA	TRBV7-9	NA	TRBJ1-2	TGTGCCAGCAGCACAAGACAAAATTATGGCTACACCTTC	CASSTRQNYGYTF
NA	TRBV5-1	few	TRBJ2-1	TGCGCCAGCAGCACCTCACAGGGTATCAATGAGCAGTTCTTC	CASSTSQGINEQFF
NA	TRBV20-1	few	TRBJ1-5	TGCAGTGCGGGGCAGGGGTTGGTCAATCAGCCCCAGCATTTT	CSAGQGLVNQPQHF
TRBD1	TRBV6-5	many	TRBJ2-5	TGTGCCAGCAGTTACTCGCGACAGGGAAGGGGAGAGACCCAGTACTTC	CASSYSRQGRGETQYF
NA	TRBV2	few	TRBJ2-2	TGTGCCAGCAGTGGCCCTACCGGGGAGCTGTTTTTT	CASSGPTGELFF
NA	TRBV7-2	NA	TRBJ2-3	TGTGCCAGCAGCTTGATGGGCACAGATACGCAGTATTTT	CASSLMGTDTQYF